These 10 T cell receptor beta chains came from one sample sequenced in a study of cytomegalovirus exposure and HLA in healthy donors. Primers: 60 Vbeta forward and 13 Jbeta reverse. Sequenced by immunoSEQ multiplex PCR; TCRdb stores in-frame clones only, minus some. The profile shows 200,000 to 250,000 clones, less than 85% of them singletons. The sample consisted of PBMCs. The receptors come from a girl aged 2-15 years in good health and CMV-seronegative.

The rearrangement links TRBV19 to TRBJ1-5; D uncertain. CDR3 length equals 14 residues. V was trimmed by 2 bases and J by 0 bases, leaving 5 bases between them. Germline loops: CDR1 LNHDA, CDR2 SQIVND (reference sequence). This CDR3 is CASSILYSNQPQHF. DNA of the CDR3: TGTGCCAGTAGTATACTGTATAGCAATCAGCCCCAGCATTTT.

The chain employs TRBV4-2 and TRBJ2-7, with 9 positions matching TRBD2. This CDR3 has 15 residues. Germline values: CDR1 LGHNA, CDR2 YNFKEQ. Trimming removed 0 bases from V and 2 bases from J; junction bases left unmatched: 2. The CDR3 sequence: CASSQDLAGPYEQYF. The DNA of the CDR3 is TGTGCCAGCAGCCAAGACCTAGCGGGACCCTACGAGCAGTACTTC.

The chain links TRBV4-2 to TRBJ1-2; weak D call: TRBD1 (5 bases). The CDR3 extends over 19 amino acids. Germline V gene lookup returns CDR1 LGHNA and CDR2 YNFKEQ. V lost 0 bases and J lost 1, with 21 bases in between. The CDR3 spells CASSQDRVSTGINNYGYTF. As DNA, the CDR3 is TGTGCCAGCAGCCAAGATAGGGTTTCTACAGGAATCAATAACTATGGCTACACCTTC.

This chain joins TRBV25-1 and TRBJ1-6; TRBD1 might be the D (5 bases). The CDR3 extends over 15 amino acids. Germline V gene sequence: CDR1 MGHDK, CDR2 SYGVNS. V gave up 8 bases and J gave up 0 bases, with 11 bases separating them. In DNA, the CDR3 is TGTGCCAGCTCACCCGGGGGCTCCTATAATTCACCCCTCCACTTT. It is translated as CASSPGGSYNSPLHF.

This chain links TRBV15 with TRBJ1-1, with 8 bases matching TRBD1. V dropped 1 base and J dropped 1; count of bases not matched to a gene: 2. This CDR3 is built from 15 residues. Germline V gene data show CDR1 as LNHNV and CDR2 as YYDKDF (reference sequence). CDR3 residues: CATSRGDRRNTEAFF. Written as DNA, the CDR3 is TGTGCCACCAGCAGAGGGGACAGGAGGAACACTGAAGCTTTCTTT.

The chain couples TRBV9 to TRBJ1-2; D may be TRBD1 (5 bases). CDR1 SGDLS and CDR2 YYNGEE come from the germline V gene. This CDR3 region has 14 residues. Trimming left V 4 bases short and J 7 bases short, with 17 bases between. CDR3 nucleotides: TGTGCCAGCAGCCCCGGATACTCAGGGTTTGGCTACACCTTC. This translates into CASSPGYSGFGYTF. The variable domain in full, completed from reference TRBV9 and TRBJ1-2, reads DSGVTQTPKHLITATGQRVTLRCSPRSGDLSVYWYQQSLDQGLQFLIQYYNGEERAKGNILERFSAQQFPDLHSELNLSSLELGDSALYFCASSPGYSGFGYTFGSGTRLTVV.

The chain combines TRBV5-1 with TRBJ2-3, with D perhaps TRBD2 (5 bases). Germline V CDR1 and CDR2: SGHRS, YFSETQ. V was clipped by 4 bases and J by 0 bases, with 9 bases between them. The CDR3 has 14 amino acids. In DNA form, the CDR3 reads TGCGCCAGCAGCACAGCGGTTAGCACAGATACGCAGTATTTT. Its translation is CASSTAVSTDTQYF.

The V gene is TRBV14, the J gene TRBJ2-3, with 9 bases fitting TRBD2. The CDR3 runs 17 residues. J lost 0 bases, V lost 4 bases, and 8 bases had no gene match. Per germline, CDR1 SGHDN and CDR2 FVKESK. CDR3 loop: CASSRRTSGPSTDTQYF. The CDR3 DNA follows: TGTGCCAGCAGCCGCCGTACTAGCGGGCCAAGCACAGATACGCAGTATTTT.

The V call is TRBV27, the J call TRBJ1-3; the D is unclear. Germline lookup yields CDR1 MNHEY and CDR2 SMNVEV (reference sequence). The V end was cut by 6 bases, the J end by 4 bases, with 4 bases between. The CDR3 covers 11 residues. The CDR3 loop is CASSGGNTIYF. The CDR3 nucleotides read TGTGCCAGCAGCGGGGGAAACACCATATATTTT.

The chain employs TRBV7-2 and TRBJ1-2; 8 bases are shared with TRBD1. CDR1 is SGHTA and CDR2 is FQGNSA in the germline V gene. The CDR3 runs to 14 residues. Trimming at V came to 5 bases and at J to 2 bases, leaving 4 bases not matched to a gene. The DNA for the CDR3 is TGTGCCAGCAGCCCCAGGGGGCACAACTATGGCTACACCTTC. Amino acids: CASSPRGHNYGYTF.